Shown below are 32 T cell receptor beta chains from a single sample sequenced in a study of OX40 agonist ivuxolimab in advanced cancers. Using immunoSEQ multiplex PCR, the repertoire was profiled, and TCRdb retains in-frame clones only, with some absent. The table has 10,000 or so clones, roughly 70% seen once; the top ten hold less than 45%. Sequencing was performed on CD4+ or CD8+ T cells sorted from blood, taken in a trial of the OX40 agonist ivuxolimab. These receptors were collected from an adult with an advanced solid tumor such as melanoma, head and neck, liver or kidney cancer.

The rearrangement links TRBV10-1 to TRBJ2-7; possible D gene TRBD2, 6 bases. Germline CDR1 and CDR2: WNHNN and SYGVQD (reference sequence). V was cut by 2 bases and J by 5 bases, with 16 bases left in between. This CDR3 is 15 amino acids long. The CDR3 DNA sequence: TGCGCCAGCAGTGAGCAGACAGCGGGTTTGGACGAGCAGTACTTC. This translates into CASSEQTAGLDEQYF.

The CDR3 sequence is CASRTGLAGARETQYF. The CDR3 DNA sequence: TGTGCCAGTAGAACGGGACTAGCGGGAGCTAGGGAGACCCAGTACTTC. This chain links TRBV19 with TRBJ2-5; 14 bases agree with TRBD2. The CDR3 length is 16 residues. V gave up 6 bases and J gave up 5 bases; unmatched junction bases: 8. Per germline, CDR1 LNHDA and CDR2 SQIVND (reference sequence).

This chain links TRBV28 with TRBJ2-7; 8 nucleotides match TRBD1. Germline CDR1 is MDHEN and CDR2 is SYDVKM. After removal of 11 bases from V and 3 bases from J, the junction contained 12 bases not matched to a gene. This CDR3 contains 14 residues. The CDR3 protein is CAAAPGTGDYEQYF. DNA of the CDR3: TGTGCCGCCGCCCCCGGGACAGGAGACTACGAGCAGTACTTC.

The CDR3 is CASSVDPDTDTQYF. The CDR3 nucleotides are TGTGCCAGCAGCGTAGACCCGGACACAGATACGCAGTATTTT. This sequence joins TRBV9 and TRBJ2-3; no definite D call. The germline V gene has CDR1 SGDLS and CDR2 YYNGEE. CDR3 length equals 14 residues. The V end lost 0 bases, the J end lost 2 bases, and 7 bases lay between the germline ends.

The chain couples TRBV4-1 to TRBJ2-7, with 8 bases matching TRBD2. CDR3 length equals 14 residues. The V gene's germline CDR1 is MGHRA and CDR2 YSYEKL. V gave up 4 bases and J gave up 6 bases; unmatched junction bases: 8. CDR3 loop: CASSPGLAPGEQYF. The CDR3 DNA sequence: TGCGCCAGCAGCCCAGGACTAGCTCCAGGCGAGCAGTACTTC.

The gene calls are TRBV15 and TRBJ2-7; D not resolved. From germline, CDR1 is LNHNV and CDR2 YYDKDF (reference sequence). The germline V and J ends were trimmed by 9 bases and 3 bases, with 15 bases remaining between them. The CDR3 runs to 13 residues. The CDR3 coding sequence is TGTGCCACTAGTGTTACCGTCGGCTACGAGCAGTACTTC. It is translated as CATSVTVGYEQYF.

The genes are TRBV5-1 and TRBJ1-4; 7 nucleotides agree with TRBD1. The V segment lost 4 bases and the J segment 0 bases; nucleotides outside the gene matches: 15. The CDR3 spans 19 residues. CDR1 and CDR2 (germline): SGHRS, YFSETQ. The CDR3 loop reads CASSPNRDSWLATNEKLFF. As DNA, the CDR3 is TGCGCCAGCAGCCCGAACCGGGACAGCTGGTTAGCAACTAATGAAAAACTGTTTTTT.

V usage is TRBV7-9 and J usage is TRBJ2-3, with 12 bases aligning to TRBD2. J lost 5 bases, V lost 2 bases, and 2 bases had no gene match. There are 15 residues in the CDR3. Germline V gives CDR1 SEHNR, CDR2 FQNEAQ (reference sequence). CDR3 protein: CASSLPGLAGDTQYF. In nucleotides, the CDR3 is TGTGCCAGCAGCTTACCGGGACTAGCGGGAGATACGCAGTATTTT.

This rearrangement joins TRBV5-6 to TRBJ2-2; D gene unclear. Trimming took 4 bases from V and 3 from J, leaving 4 bases between them. There are 12 residues in the CDR3. Germline CDR1 SGHDT, CDR2 YYEEEE. The CDR3 coding sequence is TGTGCCAGCAGCCCCTACACCGGGGAGCTGTTTTTT. Protein: CASSPYTGELFF.

The J gene is TRBJ1-1, the V gene TRBV30; D ambiguous. CDR3 length: 14 residues. V was trimmed by 0 bases and J by 1 base, leaving 9 bases between them. CDR1 and CDR2 from the germline V gene are GTSNPN and SVGIG (reference sequence). The CDR3 loop reads CAWSVGRKNTEAFF. DNA of the CDR3: TGTGCCTGGAGTGTAGGCAGGAAGAACACTGAAGCTTTCTTT.

The CDR3 DNA reads TGTGCCAGCAGGCTCATGGGAGACTCCTACGAGCAGTACTTC. This codes for CASRLMGDSYEQYF. The V and J genes are TRBV11-3 and TRBJ2-7, with D possibly TRBD2 on 5 matching bases. This CDR3 is built from 14 residues. V lost 6 bases and J 0 bases, leaving 12 bases between the germline ends. The germline gives CDR1 SGHNT, CDR2 YENEEA. The full variable domain, its missing parts supplied by reference TRBV11-3 and TRBJ2-7, is EAGVVQSPRYKIIEKKQPVAFWCNPISGHNTLYWYLQNLGQGPELLIRYENEEAVDDSQLPKDRFSAERLKGVDSTLKIQPAELGDSAVYLCASRLMGDSYEQYFGPGTRLTVT.

The rearrangement uses TRBV4-1 and TRBJ2-7, with 7 bases fitting TRBD1. The CDR3 sequence is 15 residues long. Germline V CDR1 and CDR2: MGHRA, YSYEKL. J was trimmed by 0 bases and V by 8 bases; bases with no gene match: 10. The DNA of the CDR3 is TGCGCCAGCGGACTGACAGGGACCGCCTCCTACGAGCAGTACTTC. It is translated as CASGLTGTASYEQYF.

The CDR3 loop reads CASSEPGGYYEQYF. DNA for the CDR3: TGTGCCAGCAGTGAACCCGGGGGCTACTACGAGCAGTACTTC. V and J are TRBV6-1 and TRBJ2-7, with D possibly being TRBD1 or TRBD2 (6 bases each). Germline loops: CDR1 MNHNS, CDR2 SASEGT. The CDR3 covers 14 residues. Trimming shortened V by 2 bases and J by 3 bases, and 11 bases separated the two germline ends.

V is TRBV7-8 and J is TRBJ2-7; D is uncertain. Trimming left V 1 base short and J 5 bases short, with 9 bases between. This CDR3 region has 13 residues. The V gene's germline CDR1 is SGHVS and CDR2 FQNEAQ. The DNA for the CDR3 is TGTGCCAGCAGCTTAGGATACAGTGACGAGCAGTACTTC. Translation gives CASSLGYSDEQYF.

This clone is large. The chain employs TRBV28 and TRBJ2-7, with D possibly TRBD1 on 6 matching bases. Germline CDR1 MDHEN, CDR2 SYDVKM. The V gene lost 1 base and the J gene lost 3 bases, with 19 bases spanning the gap. The CDR3 loop spans 17 amino acids. The CDR3 loop is CASSLLGGQWDLYEQYF. The CDR3 DNA follows: TGTGCCAGCAGTTTATTGGGTGGACAGTGGGATCTCTACGAGCAGTACTTC.

The V and J genes are TRBV14 and TRBJ2-1; D unclear. V was shortened by 4 bases and J by 7 bases, with 17 bases between the two germline ends. The CDR3 spans 15 residues. Germline CDR1 is SGHDN and CDR2 is FVKESK. CDR3 in amino acids: CASSPAGRRENEQFF. Here the CDR3 DNA reads TGTGCCAGCAGCCCCGCCGGACGAAGAGAGAATGAGCAGTTCTTC.

This rearrangement joins TRBV21-1 to TRBJ1-5. TRBV21-1 is shown as a pseudogene. CDR3 length: 16 amino acids. In nucleotides, the CDR3 is TGTGCCAGCAGCAAAGCGAGGGTGGGTAGCAATCAGCCCCAGCATTTT. Its translation: CASSKARVGSNQPQHF.

CDR3 region: CASSYYSGREQFF. CDR3 DNA: TGTGCCAGCAGCTACTATAGCGGGAGGGAGCAGTTCTTC. The gene calls are TRBV7-8 and TRBJ2-1; 10 positions agree with TRBD2. The CDR3 runs to 13 residues. V lost 4 bases and J lost 10; bases outside the gene matches: 4. The germline V gene has CDR1 SGHVS and CDR2 FQNEAQ.

This chain joins TRBV5-1 and TRBJ1-2; D might be TRBD1 (6 bases). The CDR3 is 16 amino acids. Germline values: CDR1 SGHRS, CDR2 YFSETQ. The V and J ends lost 0 bases and 0 bases respectively, with 12 bases between them. The CDR3 reads CASSLAGAAANYGYTF. The CDR3 nucleotides are TGCGCCAGCAGCTTGGCAGGGGCCGCAGCTAACTATGGCTACACCTTC.

V gene TRBV6-5 combines with J gene TRBJ2-7; D gene uncertain. The CDR3 runs to 11 residues. Trimming stripped 7 bases from V and 7 bases from J, with 11 bases between. Germline-derived CDR1 and CDR2 are MNHEY and SVGAGI. CDR3 sequence reads: CASTSVGEQYF. CDR3 in DNA: TGTGCCAGCACCTCCGTGGGGGAGCAGTACTTC.

This clone was found once. V usage is TRBV27 and J usage is TRBJ1-5; no clear D. The CDR3 contains 16 residues. V lost 1 base and J lost 1, with 11 bases in between. Looked up from germline, CDR1 is MNHEY and CDR2 is SMNVEV (reference sequence). The CDR3 protein is CASSLFWGGSNQPQHF. In DNA form, the CDR3 reads TGTGCCAGCAGTTTATTTTGGGGTGGAAGCAATCAGCCCCAGCATTTT.

The genes are TRBV9 and TRBJ1-3, with 11 bases lining up with TRBD1. This CDR3 has 16 residues. V dropped 4 bases and J dropped 2; count of bases not matched to a gene: 5. Germline CDR1 and CDR2: SGDLS and YYNGEE. CDR3 sequence: CASSQGQGAAGNTIYF. The DNA of the CDR3 is TGTGCCAGCAGCCAAGGACAGGGGGCAGCTGGAAACACCATATATTTT.

This sequence joins TRBV5-1 and TRBJ2-1; TRBD1 might be the D (5 bases). V was pared by 4 bases and J by 0 bases, with 14 bases between. CDR1 is SGHRS and CDR2 is YFSETQ in the germline V gene. CDR3 size: 16 residues. The CDR3 nucleotides are TGCGCCAGCAGCCCACAGGTGTCTTCCTCCTACAATGAGCAGTTCTTC. Protein product: CASSPQVSSSYNEQFF.

This clone has just one count. The chain is built from TRBV27 and TRBJ2-4; TRBD2 matches at 8 bases. Trimming cost V 5 bases and J 4 bases; bases outside gene matches: 7. There are 15 residues in the CDR3. Germline V lookup: CDR1 MNHEY, CDR2 SMNVEV (reference sequence). DNA of the CDR3: TGTGCCAGCAGTCCAGGACTAGCAACAAAAAACATTCAGTACTTC. As protein: CASSPGLATKNIQYF.

V is TRBV5-1 and J is TRBJ2-1; 16 bases are shared with TRBD2. CDR3 length: 15 amino acids. CDR1 SGHRS and CDR2 YFSETQ come from the germline V gene. The trim removed 4 bases at V and 8 bases at J, leaving 3 bases unmatched. CDR3 protein: CASSPGTSGRDEQFF. In DNA, the CDR3 is TGCGCCAGCAGCCCCGGGACTAGCGGGAGGGATGAGCAGTTCTTC.

The chain is built from TRBV15 and TRBJ1-1; D remains ambiguous. CDR3 length: 15 residues. Trimming left V 1 base short and J 1 base short, with 10 bases between. Germline values: CDR1 LNHNV, CDR2 YYDKDF (reference sequence). This chain's CDR3 is CATSRVGFTNTEAFF. The CDR3 DNA is TGTGCCACCAGCAGAGTCGGGTTCACGAACACTGAAGCTTTCTTT.

This chain joins TRBV7-2 and TRBJ1-5; D is possibly TRBD1 (6 bases). Per germline, CDR1 SGHTA and CDR2 FQGNSA. V lost 4 bases to trimming and J lost 1 base, with 8 bases between them. CDR3 size: 14 residues. In DNA form, the CDR3 reads TGTGCCAGCAGCTGGGGACAAAGCAATCAGCCCCAGCATTTT. Its translation is CASSWGQSNQPQHF.

The sample holds a few counts of this clone. The V and J genes are TRBV7-9 and TRBJ2-1; no reliable D call. Germline V gene lookup returns CDR1 SEHNR and CDR2 FQNEAQ (reference sequence). The CDR3 has 13 residues. V lost 8 bases, J lost 0 bases, and 8 bases lay in between. This chain's CDR3 is CASRVSSYNEQFF. The CDR3 DNA is TGTGCCAGCCGCGTTAGCTCCTACAATGAGCAGTTCTTC.

This clone is categorized as medium-sized. In DNA form, the CDR3 reads TGTGCCAGCAGTGAGGGGAACACCGGGGAGCTGTTTTTT. Translated: CASSEGNTGELFF. The chain joins TRBV6-4 to TRBJ2-2, with D hard to call. V lost 3 bases to trimming and J lost 1 base, with 3 bases between them. Germline CDR1 is MRHNA and CDR2 is SNTAGT. The CDR3 consists of 13 residues.

The chain is built from TRBV27 and TRBJ1-1; 9 positions match TRBD1. The CDR3 length is 14 residues. Germline V gene data show CDR1 as MNHEY and CDR2 as SMNVEV (reference sequence). V shed 5 bases, J shed 4 bases, and the junction held 5 bases outside the gene matches. This chain's CDR3 is CASSRTGGGTEAFF. In DNA, the CDR3 is TGTGCCAGCAGTCGAACAGGGGGCGGCACTGAAGCTTTCTTT.

The chain links TRBV6-6 to TRBJ1-1; D gene uncertain. V was clipped by 0 bases and J by 1 base, with 9 bases between them. The CDR3 is 15 residues long. In germline, CDR1 is MNHNY, CDR2 SVGAGI (reference sequence). The DNA of the CDR3 is TGTGCCAGCAGTTACTCGCGGAACTCGAACACTGAAGCTTTCTTT. It yields the protein CASSYSRNSNTEAFF.

The chain combines TRBV25-1 with TRBJ2-7, with 10 nucleotides matching TRBD2. The germline gives CDR1 MGHDK, CDR2 SYGVNS. V trimming: 11 bases; J trimming: 5 bases; junction bases outside the gene matches: 3. The CDR3 runs 11 residues. The CDR3 protein is CASGLADEQYF. The CDR3 nucleotides read TGTGCCTCCGGACTAGCGGACGAGCAGTACTTC.